The 30 T cell receptor beta chains given below trace back to one sample, sequenced in a study of cytomegalovirus exposure and HLA in healthy donors. The PCR employed 60 Vbeta primers together with 13 Jbeta primers. TCRdb's table, derived via immunoSEQ multiplex PCR, lists solely in-frame clones and lacks some. The data hold more than 90,000 clones, with about 80% observed a single time. The sample comprised PBMCs. The source of these receptors is a woman aged 18 to 35 in good health and CMV-seropositive.

The rearrangement links TRBV28 to TRBJ2-7; D might be TRBD1 (5 bases). The ends were cut back, 7 bases at V and 6 bases at J, with 19 bases in the middle. CDR1 is MDHEN, CDR2 SYDVKM, per germline. The length of the CDR3 is 14 residues. The CDR3: CASMKDPGHLEQYF. CDR3 sequence (DNA): TGTGCCAGCATGAAGGATCCAGGACATCTCGAGCAGTACTTC. Full variable domain (rest looked up from reference TRBV28 and TRBJ2-7): DVKVTQSSRYLVKRTGEKVFLECVQDMDHENMFWYRQDPGLGLRLIYFSYDVKMKEKGDIPEGYSVSREKKERFSLILESASTNQTSMYLCASMKDPGHLEQYFGPGTRLTVT.

The chain carries TRBV30 and TRBJ2-7; TRBD2 agrees at 10 bases. From germline, CDR1 is GTSNPN and CDR2 SVGIG (reference sequence). The CDR3 loop spans 12 amino acids. V trimming: 8 bases; J trimming: 3 bases; junction bases outside the gene matches: 4. This CDR3 is CAGSGGNYEQYF. The CDR3 DNA follows: TGTGCCGGTAGCGGGGGGAACTACGAGCAGTACTTC.

The V gene is TRBV4-2, the J gene TRBJ2-1, with D possibly matching TRBD2 (5 bases). This CDR3 has 13 amino acids. V lost 0 bases, J lost 13 bases, and 13 bases lay in between. Germline V gene data show CDR1 as LGHNA and CDR2 as YNFKEQ. The CDR3 sequence: CASSQDPRALQFF. In DNA form, the CDR3 reads TGTGCCAGCAGCCAAGATCCGAGGGCCCTACAGTTCTTC.

This clone has just one count. This chain links TRBV5-1 with TRBJ1-2, with a possible D match to TRBD1 (6 bases). CDR1 is SGHRS, CDR2 YFSETQ, per germline. V dropped 1 base and J dropped 5 bases, with 12 bases sitting between them. The CDR3 has 14 amino acids. CDR3 bases: TGCGCCAGCAGCTTGCTACAGGGAGGGTATGGCTACACCTTC. Protein: CASSLLQGGYGYTF.

The CDR3 DNA follows: TGTGCCAGCAGTTTCCTAGAGAGCACAGATACGCAGTATTTT. This sequence encodes CASSFLESTDTQYF. This rearrangement joins TRBV28 to TRBJ2-3, with D unresolved. Germline V gene sequence: CDR1 MDHEN, CDR2 SYDVKM. The V end lost 3 bases, the J end lost 0 bases, and 7 bases lay between the germline ends. The CDR3 spans 14 residues. The full variable domain, completed using reference TRBV28 and TRBJ2-3, is DVKVTQSSRYLVKRTGEKVFLECVQDMDHENMFWYRQDPGLGLRLIYFSYDVKMKEKGDIPEGYSVSREKKERFSLILESASTNQTSMYLCASSFLESTDTQYFGPGTRLTVL.

The chain joins TRBV27 to TRBJ2-1; possibly TRBD2 for D (5 bases). Trimming cost V 5 bases and J 5 bases, with 22 bases left between them. The CDR3 runs 17 residues. CDR1 and CDR2 (germline): MNHEY, SMNVEV (reference sequence). In DNA, the CDR3 is TGTGCCAGCAGTCATAGAGCGGACCCAGATCCCCACAATGAGCAGTTCTTC. It specifies CASSHRADPDPHNEQFF.

This clone was recorded once. This chain joins TRBV5-1 and TRBJ2-1; the D gene is possibly TRBD2 (5 bases). V shed 2 bases and J shed 2 bases, with 11 bases lying between them. Germline assignment: CDR1 SGHRS and CDR2 YFSETQ. The CDR3 is 15 amino acids. The CDR3 loop is CASSLRGSPYNEQFF. The CDR3 coding sequence is TGCGCCAGCAGCTTAAGAGGGTCCCCCTACAATGAGCAGTTCTTC.

This chain joins TRBV28 and TRBJ1-4; 12 bases match TRBD1. Trimming took 6 bases from V and 7 from J; bases not matched to a gene: 3. The germline V gene has CDR1 MDHEN and CDR2 SYDVKM. This CDR3 comprises 14 residues. As DNA, the CDR3 is TGTGCCAGCAGGGGGACAGGGGGCGGTGAAAAACTGTTTTTT. As protein: CASRGTGGGEKLFF.

This chain connects TRBV30 to TRBJ1-5; D not certain. CDR1 GTSNPN and CDR2 SVGIG come from the germline V gene (reference sequence). The germline V and J ends were trimmed by 1 base and 3 bases, with 7 bases remaining between them. The CDR3 is 13 amino acids. CDR3 DNA: TGTGCCTGGAGTGGGAGCTTCAATCAGCCCCAGCATTTT. It translates to CAWSGSFNQPQHF.

The chain recombines TRBV28 with TRBJ1-5; maybe TRBD1 (6 bases). The germline V gene encodes CDR1 MDHEN and CDR2 SYDVKM. The CDR3 runs 13 residues. V lost 6 bases and J lost 7, with 13 bases in between. DNA of the CDR3: TGTGCCAGCAGAACCCAGGGGATCCAGCCCCAGCATTTT. This codes for CASRTQGIQPQHF.

The genes are TRBV19 and TRBJ2-2; TRBD2 might be the D (6 bases). The V end lost 5 bases, the J end lost 6 bases, and 10 bases lay between the germline ends. Germline CDR1 and CDR2: LNHDA and SQIVND (reference sequence). There are 13 residues in the CDR3. For the CDR3, the DNA is TGTGCCAGTAGTGCGGGACTGGCCGGGGAGCTGTTTTTT. This sequence encodes CASSAGLAGELFF.

J is TRBJ1-1 and V is TRBV6-5, with D uncertain. The germline gives CDR1 MNHEY, CDR2 SVGAGI. The CDR3 is 16 amino acids. V was shortened by 0 bases and J by 1 base, with 12 bases between the two germline ends. CDR3 in amino acids: CASSYSNSGWNTEAFF. The CDR3 DNA reads TGTGCCAGCAGTTACTCGAATTCTGGCTGGAACACTGAAGCTTTCTTT.

The chain is built from TRBV28 and TRBJ1-5, with D possibly TRBD1 on 5 matching bases. Germline assignment: CDR1 MDHEN and CDR2 SYDVKM. Trimming pared 3 bases from V and 6 bases from J, leaving 15 bases between. The CDR3 is 15 amino acids. CDR3 in DNA: TGTGCCAGCAGTTTCCGCAGGGAGGGGAGTCAGCCCCAGCATTTT. Translating it yields CASSFRREGSQPQHF.

The V gene is TRBV11-3, the J gene TRBJ2-1; D perhaps matches TRBD2 (6 bases). This CDR3 comprises 14 residues. Trimming left V 8 bases short and J 1 base short, with 12 bases between. The germline gives CDR1 SGHNT, CDR2 YENEEA. In nucleotides, the CDR3 is TGTGCCAGCCTTAGCGGAAGTTCCTACAATGAGCAGTTCTTC. It specifies CASLSGSSYNEQFF.

Concerning this clone: Sequence at one end of the junction differs from germline and may be a read error. CDR3 residues: CASSSGRKETQYF. The CDR3 DNA reads TGTGCTAGCAGCTCCGGGAGAAAAGAGACCCAGTACTTC. The rearrangement joins TRBV7-7 to TRBJ2-5; TRBD2 might be the D (6 bases). Germline V CDR1 and CDR2: SSHAT, FNYEAQ (reference sequence). This CDR3 comprises 13 residues.

The chain employs TRBV4-1 and TRBJ2-7; TRBD1 agrees at 7 bases. The CDR3 spans 17 residues. Germline-derived CDR1 and CDR2 are MGHRA and YSYEKL. J was trimmed by 3 bases and V by 0 bases; bases with no gene match: 11. CDR3 in DNA: TGCGCCAGCAGCCAAGACTTTACAGGGGCGTCTTTCTACGAGCAGTACTTC. This codes for CASSQDFTGASFYEQYF.

The CDR3 is CASSKPGQGPTGELFF. In DNA form, the CDR3 reads TGTGCCAGCAGTAAACCGGGACAGGGACCCACCGGGGAGCTGTTTTTT. The gene calls are TRBV27 and TRBJ2-2, with 9 bases identical to TRBD1. V lost 5 bases and J lost 4; bases outside the gene matches: 8. Germline V gene lookup returns CDR1 MNHEY and CDR2 SMNVEV (reference sequence). The CDR3 loop spans 16 amino acids.

Turning to this clone: Germline is not matched at one junction end, which may reflect a read error. The chain couples TRBV7-9 to TRBJ2-6; 11 bases are shared with TRBD1. CDR1 SEHNR and CDR2 FQNEAQ come from the germline V gene (reference sequence). This CDR3 comprises 17 residues. Written as DNA, the CDR3 is TGTTCCAGCAGCCCGGTGGGACAGGGGGCTGGGGCCAACGTCCTGACTTTC. It is translated as CSSSPVGQGAGANVLTF.

The gene calls are TRBV25-1 and TRBJ1-2, with D possibly being TRBD1 (6 bases). Per germline, CDR1 MGHDK and CDR2 SYGVNS. CDR3 size: 16 residues. Trimming stripped 2 bases from V and 2 bases from J, with 15 bases between. CDR3 protein: CASSERSGAENYGYTF. In DNA form, the CDR3 reads TGTGCCAGCAGTGAACGGTCAGGGGCCGAGAACTATGGCTACACCTTC.

This chain joins TRBV29-1 and TRBJ2-7; D unclear. Germline V lookup: CDR1 SQVTM, CDR2 ANQGSEA. The CDR3 spans 13 residues. Trimming left V 4 bases short and J 1 base short, with 11 bases between. CDR3 DNA: TGCAGCGTTGTATTATGGCAGTCCTACGAGCAGTACTTC. It encodes CSVVLWQSYEQYF.

This chain uses TRBV14 with TRBJ2-7; 13 nucleotides align to TRBD2. V lost 1 base to trimming and J lost 3 bases; unmatched junction nucleotides: 9. This CDR3 has 18 residues. Germline CDR1 and CDR2: SGHDN and FVKESK. CDR3 DNA: TGTGCCAGCAGCCAAGGGGGACTAGCGGGACGAAAGAACTACGAGCAGTACTTC. Residues: CASSQGGLAGRKNYEQYF.

This sequence joins TRBV21-1 and TRBJ1-1; the table's D call TRBD1 went unverified against the DNA. TRBV21-1 is noted as a pseudogene. There are 14 residues in the CDR3. The CDR3 region is CASSTPRGSTEAFF. DNA for the CDR3: TGTGCCAGCAGCACTCCCAGGGGCAGCACTGAAGCTTTCTTT.

This clone was seen once. CDR3 bases: TGTGCCAGCAGTTCCCCCCCTGGAATGGCAGGGGCCTATGGCTACACCTTC. This encodes CASSSPPGMAGAYGYTF. The chain carries TRBV28 and TRBJ1-2; D is possibly TRBD1 (6 bases). Germline values: CDR1 MDHEN, CDR2 SYDVKM. Trimming stripped 4 bases from V and 4 bases from J, with 22 bases between. The CDR3 consists of 17 residues.

The V and J genes are TRBV5-8 and TRBJ2-1; 10 positions agree with TRBD2. The CDR3 sequence is 13 residues long. V lost 10 bases to trimming and J lost 5 bases; unmatched junction nucleotides: 6. CDR1 is SGHTS and CDR2 is YDEGEE in the germline V gene. The CDR3 protein is CAARTSGNNEQFF. CDR3 nucleotide sequence: TGTGCCGCAAGGACTAGCGGCAACAATGAGCAGTTCTTC.

Concerning this clone itself: Distinct nucleotide sequences in the sample also encode this CDR3. V is TRBV6-5 and J is TRBJ2-5; tentatively, D is TRBD2 (5 bases). Germline V gives CDR1 MNHEY, CDR2 SVGAGI. There are 12 residues in the CDR3. Trimming took 2 bases from V and 4 from J, leaving 5 bases between them. As DNA, the CDR3 is TGTGCCAGCAGTTACCGGGGAGAGACCCAGTACTTC. Its translation: CASSYRGETQYF.

The V and J genes are TRBV29-1 and TRBJ2-1; TRBD2 matches 9 bases. The CDR3 has 14 amino acids. The V gene's germline CDR1 is SQVTM and CDR2 ANQGSEA. The ends lost 3 bases at V and 5 bases at J; junction bases unmatched: 5. The CDR3 DNA is TGCAGCGTTGATGTAGCGGGAGTTCACAATGAGCAGTTCTTC. Protein product: CSVDVAGVHNEQFF.

The V call is TRBV7-9, the J call TRBJ2-1, with no clear D. Trimming stripped 5 bases from V and 10 bases from J, with 9 bases between. This CDR3 comprises 11 residues. Germline-derived CDR1 and CDR2 are SEHNR and FQNEAQ (reference sequence). In DNA form, the CDR3 reads TGTGCCAGCAGCCCTCTGGAGGAGCAGTTCTTC. Encoded protein: CASSPLEEQFF.

This chain joins TRBV2 and TRBJ2-3, with TRBD2 identical over 7 bases. V lost 8 bases to trimming and J lost 2 bases; unmatched junction nucleotides: 4. Germline V gene lookup returns CDR1 SNHLY and CDR2 FYNNEI. The CDR3 covers 13 residues. In DNA form, the CDR3 reads TGTGCCAGCGGGGGGGGATACACAGATACGCAGTATTTT. Residues: CASGGGYTDTQYF.

This chain connects TRBV9 to TRBJ1-5; D gene uncertain. This CDR3 contains 13 residues. Germline V gene lookup returns CDR1 SGDLS and CDR2 YYNGEE. V was shortened by 2 bases and J by 4 bases, with 7 bases between the two germline ends. DNA for the CDR3: TGTGCCAGCAGCGTCGACATAAATCAGCCCCAGCATTTT. It encodes CASSVDINQPQHF.

This clone was detected only once. The chain links TRBV27 to TRBJ2-2; 7 bases fit TRBD1. The trim removed 2 bases at V and 0 bases at J, leaving 3 bases unmatched. Germline CDR1 MNHEY, CDR2 SMNVEV (reference sequence). The CDR3 is 16 residues long. The chain's CDR3 is CASSLTGATNTGELFF. The CDR3 DNA is TGTGCCAGCAGTTTAACAGGGGCCACGAACACCGGGGAGCTGTTTTTT.